Described below is a single TCR beta chain sequence and its context. The data are from a study of response to subunit inactivated influenza vaccine. A single record per CDR3 protein comes from TCRdb applying MiXCR to the RT-PCR reads. Among about 520,000 distinct CDR3 sequences listed, about 25% were seen once. Germline assignment: CDR1 SGHRS and CDR2 YFSETQ. V was pared by 4 bases and J by 5 bases, with 8 bases of the junction left unmatched. CDR3 length: 15 residues. This sample comprised CD4+ T cells sorted from PBMCs, obtained around 5 days after vaccination. V usage is TRBV5-1 and J usage is TRBJ2-7; 11 positions agree with TRBD1. This TCR derives from a man aged 50 to 59 who received an inactivated influenza vaccine. The CDR3, as DNA: TGCGCCAGCAGCAGCGGACAGGGGGCTTACGACGAGCAGTACTTC. Protein: CASSSGQGAYDEQYF. Using reference TRBV5-1 and TRBJ2-7 for the parts outside the CDR3, the full variable domain is KAGVTQTPRYLIKTRGQQVTLSCSPISGHRSVSWYQQTPGQGLQFLFEYFSETQRNKGNFPGRFSGRQFSNSRSEMNVSTLELGDSALYLCASSSGQGAYDEQYFGPGTRLTVT.